This entry lists 8 T cell receptor beta chains sequenced from one sample in a study of patients and donors after allogeneic stem cell transplantation. TCRdb ran MiXCR on the RT-PCR reads and lists one entry per CDR3 protein. The sample carries about a million distinct CDR3 sequences, about a sixth recorded once. Material: blood, either unsorted or a sorted T cell fraction (not recorded which). These receptors all come from a human donor who was either an allogeneic HSCT recipient or a stem cell or donor lymphocyte infusion donor (not recorded which). It is not recorded whose cells these are; they may come from a transplant donor.

This clonotype was recorded a few times. The chain recombines TRBV12-3 or TRBV12-4 with TRBJ1-5; 9 bases match TRBD1. The CDR3 is 14 residues long. V lost 6 bases and J lost 7; bases outside the gene matches: 7. The CDR3 DNA follows: TGTGCCAGCAGGCCTACAGGGGGCTCACAGCCCCAGCATTTT. Translated: CASRPTGGSQPQHF.

This rearrangement joins TRBV7-9 to TRBJ1-1; 7 bases agree with TRBD1. Germline trimming cut 10 bases from V and 0 bases from J; bases unmatched to any gene: 8. The CDR3 is 14 residues long. Germline V gene sequence: CDR1 SEHNR, CDR2 FQNEAQ (reference sequence). The CDR3 protein is CATGVGTVNTEAFF. The DNA for the CDR3 is TGTGCCACCGGGGTGGGGACAGTGAACACTGAAGCTTTCTTT.

This clonotype showed up just once. The V call is TRBV4-1, the J call TRBJ2-1; 9 bases map to TRBD2. This CDR3 is 16 amino acids long. Germline values: CDR1 MGHRA, CDR2 YSYEKL. V lost 0 bases and J lost 3; bases outside the gene matches: 3. CDR3 in amino acids: CASSQDGTSYYNEQFF. Written as DNA, the CDR3 is TGCGCCAGCAGCCAAGATGGGACTAGCTACTACAATGAGCAGTTCTTC.

The chain has TRBV30 and TRBJ1-1; possible D gene TRBD1, 6 bases. The CDR3 totals 14 residues. CDR1 is GTSNPN, CDR2 SVGIG, per germline (reference sequence). V was clipped by 4 bases and J by 4 bases, with 16 bases between them. CDR3 in amino acids: CAWKSLGAGTEAFF. CDR3 bases: TGTGCCTGGAAAAGCTTGGGGGCAGGCACTGAAGCTTTCTTT.

The sample holds a few counts of this clonotype. The chain uses TRBV14 and TRBJ2-3; 11 nucleotides agree with TRBD2. Trimming removed 0 bases from V and 1 base from J; junction bases left unmatched: 6. Germline CDR1 and CDR2: SGHDN and FVKESK. The CDR3 totals 18 residues. The CDR3 DNA sequence: TGTGCCAGCAGCCAAGATTGGACTAGCGGGTTTGGCACAGATACGCAGTATTTT. This gives the protein CASSQDWTSGFGTDTQYF.

At least ten counts were recorded for this clonotype. The genes are TRBV29-1 and TRBJ1-2; TRBD1 aligns across 7 bases. V lost 7 bases, J lost 5 bases, and 16 bases stayed unmatched. CDR1 is SQVTM and CDR2 is ANQGSEA in the germline V gene. The CDR3 runs to 15 residues. In DNA, the CDR3 is TGCAGCGCACAGGAGAGGACAGGTACCTCTTATGGCTACACCTTC. It codes for CSAQERTGTSYGYTF.

V and J are TRBV4-3 and TRBJ2-5; no reliable D call. The germline gives CDR1 LGHNA, CDR2 YSLEER. This CDR3 contains 13 residues. The V and J ends lost 6 bases and 5 bases respectively, with 13 bases between them. The CDR3, as DNA: TGCGCCAGCAGTGACGGTCCCAGGGAGACCCAGTACTTC. Protein: CASSDGPRETQYF.

The chain couples TRBV7-3 to TRBJ1-1; TRBD1 is a possible D gene (5 bases). Germline V gives CDR1 SGHTA, CDR2 FQGTGA. The V gene lost 2 bases and the J gene lost 1 base, with 17 bases spanning the gap. The CDR3 extends over 17 amino acids. The CDR3, as DNA: TGTGCCAGCAGCTTATCTATTAAAGGGGCCCCGAACACTGAAGCTTTCTTT. Its translation: CASSLSIKGAPNTEAFF.